Listed below are T cell receptor beta chains from one sample, sequenced in a study of response to subunit inactivated influenza vaccine. TCRdb reprocessed the RT-PCR reads via MiXCR and lists one record per CDR3 protein. The repertoire holds fewer than 750,000 distinct CDR3 sequences, with around 13% as singletons. This material consisted of PBMCs from blood, taken 11 to 12 days after vaccination. The origin of the receptors is a middle-aged man who received an inactivated influenza vaccine. Both conserved end residues are part of each CDR3. Fields, in order: V gene, J gene, D gene, clone size, CDR3 DNA, CDR3 protein. The D gene is left open where the match is weak. Size is stated for part of the rows, as once, few or many counts, or as a class when the clone is expanded.

v_call: TRBV6-2/TRBV6-3; j_call: TRBJ2-2; d_call: TRBD1; clone_size: NA; cdr3_nt: TGTGCCAGCAGTACACTGACAGGGTGGTCCACCGGGGAGCTGTTTTTT; cdr3_aa: CASSTLTGWSTGELFF
v_call: TRBV12-3/TRBV12-4; j_call: TRBJ2-1; d_call: TRBD1; clone_size: NA; cdr3_nt: TGTGCCAGCAGTACCGGGACAGGGGCTTGGAATGAGCAGTTCTTC; cdr3_aa: CASSTGTGAWNEQFF
v_call: TRBV6-5; j_call: TRBJ2-1; d_call: TRBD1; clone_size: many; cdr3_nt: TGTGCCAGCAGTTACTACAGGGGGGCGGCCTACAATGAGCAGTTCTTC; cdr3_aa: CASSYYRGAAYNEQFF
v_call: TRBV5-1; j_call: TRBJ1-1; d_call: TRBD1; clone_size: many; cdr3_nt: TGCGCCAGCAGTACCGGGACAGCGAACACTGAAGCTTTCTTT; cdr3_aa: CASSTGTANTEAFF
v_call: TRBV5-1; j_call: TRBJ1-1; d_call: NA; clone_size: few; cdr3_nt: TGCGCCAGCAGCGATCTACAGGGGAACACTGAAGCTTTCTTT; cdr3_aa: CASSDLQGNTEAFF
v_call: TRBV20-1; j_call: TRBJ1-5; d_call: TRBD1; clone_size: NA; cdr3_nt: TGCAGTGCTAGGGAGACAGGGAGCAATCAGCCCCAGCATTTT; cdr3_aa: CSARETGSNQPQHF
v_call: TRBV4-3; j_call: TRBJ1-4; d_call: TRBD1; clone_size: NA; cdr3_nt: TGCGCCAGCAGCCCCTTTGGGACAGGGGTTGAAAAACTGTTTTTT; cdr3_aa: CASSPFGTGVEKLFF
v_call: TRBV12-3/TRBV12-4; j_call: TRBJ2-7; d_call: TRBD2; clone_size: once; cdr3_nt: TGTGCCAGCAGTTTATCACTAGCGCTCGAGCAGTACTTC; cdr3_aa: CASSLSLALEQYF
v_call: TRBV10-3; j_call: TRBJ1-1; d_call: TRBD1; clone_size: few; cdr3_nt: TGTGCCATCAGTGAGCAGACAGGGGGCACTGAAGCTTTCTTT; cdr3_aa: CAISEQTGGTEAFF
v_call: TRBV5-1; j_call: TRBJ2-1; d_call: TRBD2; clone_size: few; cdr3_nt: TGCGCCAGCAGCTTTTGGGGGGGCTCCTACAATGAGCAGTTCTTC; cdr3_aa: CASSFWGGSYNEQFF
v_call: TRBV20-1; j_call: TRBJ2-1; d_call: TRBD1; clone_size: many; cdr3_nt: TGCAGTGCTACTCCCGGGACAGGGAACAATGAGCAGTTCTTC; cdr3_aa: CSATPGTGNNEQFF
v_call: TRBV27; j_call: TRBJ2-1; d_call: NA; clone_size: few; cdr3_nt: TGTGCCAGCAGTTGGGTCGTCCAGGGTCATGAGCAGTTCTTC; cdr3_aa: CASSWVVQGHEQFF
v_call: TRBV7-9; j_call: TRBJ2-7; d_call: TRBD2; clone_size: NA; cdr3_nt: TGTGCCAGCAGCTTAGCGCAGGGAGGGCCTTACTCCTACGAGCAGTACTTC; cdr3_aa: CASSLAQGGPYSYEQYF
v_call: TRBV28; j_call: TRBJ2-5; d_call: NA; clone_size: NA; cdr3_nt: TGTGCCAGCAACCTAGGACACTCTCTAAGTGGAGAGACCCAGTACTTC; cdr3_aa: CASNLGHSLSGETQYF
v_call: TRBV27; j_call: TRBJ2-7; d_call: NA; clone_size: NA; cdr3_nt: TGTGCCAGCAGTTCCCCGTCGGACAGCGCCGAGCAGTACTTC; cdr3_aa: CASSSPSDSAEQYF
v_call: TRBV20-1; j_call: TRBJ1-1; d_call: NA; clone_size: few; cdr3_nt: TGCAGTGCTAATGTGGGCTTGAACACTGAAGCTTTCTTT; cdr3_aa: CSANVGLNTEAFF
v_call: TRBV12-3/TRBV12-4; j_call: TRBJ2-3; d_call: TRBD2; clone_size: NA; cdr3_nt: TGTGCCAGCAGGACTAGCGCCACAGATACGCAGTATTTT; cdr3_aa: CASRTSATDTQYF
v_call: TRBV7-9; j_call: TRBJ2-3; d_call: TRBD1; clone_size: few; cdr3_nt: TGTGCCAGCAGCAGCCGACAGGGACAGACAGATACGCAGTATTTT; cdr3_aa: CASSSRQGQTDTQYF
v_call: TRBV20-1; j_call: TRBJ2-7; d_call: TRBD2; clone_size: many; cdr3_nt: TGCAGTGCCCAAGAACCCTGGCCGACTAGCGGGGGTTCCTACGAGCAGTACTTC; cdr3_aa: CSAQEPWPTSGGSYEQYF